Below, 18 T cell receptor beta chains from the same sample are listed, as sequenced in a study of cytomegalovirus exposure and HLA in healthy donors. The primer mix had 60 Vbeta and 13 Jbeta primers. Some clones are missing from TCRdb's copy, which holds only in-frame ones; the method was immunoSEQ multiplex PCR. This sample's table has 130,000 or so clones. Sequenced sample: PBMCs. The source is a woman aged 40 to 50 in good health and CMV-seropositive.

V is TRBV7-2 and J is TRBJ1-1; D perhaps matches TRBD1 (5 bases). Germline lookup yields CDR1 SGHTA and CDR2 FQGNSA. The CDR3 totals 15 residues. Trimming removed 1 base from V and 4 bases from J, with 13 bases in between. The CDR3 nucleotides read TGTGCCAGCAGCTTAGTTGGGGGGAGCGGCACTGAAGCTTTCTTT. Its protein is CASSLVGGSGTEAFF.

This chain uses TRBV4-1 with TRBJ1-1, with a weak D call TRBD1 (6 bases). V lost 0 bases, J lost 0 bases, and 20 bases lay in between. Germline V CDR1 and CDR2: MGHRA, YSYEKL. There are 19 residues in the CDR3. Here the CDR3 DNA reads TGCGCCAGCAGCCAAGAGCTAATCCAGGGGAGAAACATGAACACTGAAGCTTTCTTT. It codes for CASSQELIQGRNMNTEAFF.

The CDR3 region is CAWGGASGANVLTF. DNA of the CDR3: TGTGCCTGGGGAGGAGCATCTGGGGCCAACGTCCTGACTTTC. The chain combines TRBV30 with TRBJ2-6, with a tentative D call TRBD2 (5 bases). This CDR3 contains 14 residues. CDR1 is GTSNPN and CDR2 is SVGIG in the germline V gene (reference sequence). V lost 5 bases and J 1 base, leaving 9 bases between the germline ends.

J is TRBJ1-1 and V is TRBV7-2, with 10 bases aligning to TRBD1. V lost 5 bases to trimming and J lost 6 bases; unmatched junction nucleotides: 6. The germline CDR1 and CDR2 sequences are SGHTA and FQGNSA. The CDR3 is 14 residues long. The CDR3 region is CASSNRQGAAEAFF. In DNA form, the CDR3 reads TGTGCCAGCAGCAACAGACAGGGGGCGGCTGAAGCTTTCTTT.

V gene TRBV2 combines with J gene TRBJ2-7, with 10 bases fitting TRBD2. Germline V gene lookup returns CDR1 SNHLY and CDR2 FYNNEI. V lost 6 bases and J lost 7; bases outside the gene matches: 6. The CDR3 contains 13 residues. The CDR3 DNA reads TGTGCCAGCAGGGGGACTAGCGTGGAAGAGCAGTACTTC. This gives the protein CASRGTSVEEQYF.

This chain links TRBV7-3 with TRBJ2-1; D is unclear. The CDR3 has 15 amino acids. From germline, CDR1 is SGHTA and CDR2 FQGTGA. Trimming took off 5 bases at V and 2 bases at J, with 13 bases between the two ends. This CDR3 is CASSPSLPPYNEQFF. DNA of the CDR3: TGTGCCAGCAGCCCGAGTCTTCCCCCCTACAATGAGCAGTTCTTC.

This chain connects TRBV15 to TRBJ1-5; TRBD1 might be the D (5 bases). The V gene's germline CDR1 is LNHNV and CDR2 YYDKDF (reference sequence). V lost 3 bases and J lost 9, with 12 bases in between. The CDR3 length is 13 residues. The CDR3 DNA reads TGTGCCACCAGCAGCGACCGCGGGGCGCCCCAGCATTTT. Translation: CATSSDRGAPQHF.

CDR3 region: CASSKVTGEQPQHF. CDR3 sequence (DNA): TGTGCCAGTAGTAAGGTCACAGGAGAACAGCCCCAGCATTTT. The chain combines TRBV19 with TRBJ1-5; D might be TRBD1 (5 bases). Trimming left V 4 bases short and J 7 bases short, with 14 bases between. The CDR3 extends over 14 amino acids. The germline gives CDR1 LNHDA, CDR2 SQIVND (reference sequence).

The chain couples TRBV27 to TRBJ2-1; 12 nucleotides agree with TRBD1. CDR1 is MNHEY and CDR2 is SMNVEV in the germline V gene (reference sequence). The J segment lost 9 bases and the V segment lost 8 bases, leaving 2 bases of the junction unmatched. The CDR3 has 12 amino acids. The CDR3 DNA reads TGTGCCAGCGGGACAGGGGGCAGTGAGCAGTTCTTC. Protein sequence: CASGTGGSEQFF.

The rearrangement uses TRBV15 and TRBJ2-3; 10 bases are a match to TRBD2. The V segment lost 5 bases and the J segment 0 bases; nucleotides outside the gene matches: 14. Germline V gene data show CDR1 as LNHNV and CDR2 as YYDKDF (reference sequence). The CDR3 is made up of 19 amino acids. CDR3 residues: CATSGAPSGRGTSTDTQYF. CDR3 bases: TGTGCCACCAGCGGAGCCCCGAGCGGGAGGGGAACTAGCACAGATACGCAGTATTTT.

This rearrangement joins TRBV6-6 to TRBJ2-2, with D hard to call. The CDR3 length is 14 residues. Trimming took off 0 bases at V and 11 bases at J, with 13 bases between the two ends. Germline V gene lookup returns CDR1 MNHNY and CDR2 SVGAGI (reference sequence). Here the CDR3 DNA reads TGTGCCAGCAGTTACTCTCCCCGGGTTCGAGAGCTGTTTTTT. This encodes CASSYSPRVRELFF.

As DNA, the CDR3 is TGTGCCAGCAGGACATCGGGACAGGGCTCCTACGAGCAGTACTTC. This translates into CASRTSGQGSYEQYF. The genes are TRBV6-1 and TRBJ2-7; 9 positions agree with TRBD1. The V segment lost 6 bases and the J segment 0 bases; nucleotides outside the gene matches: 6. CDR1 is MNHNS, CDR2 SASEGT, per germline. The CDR3 contains 15 residues.

This chain uses TRBV18 with TRBJ2-7; 11 bases are shared with TRBD2. V dropped 4 bases and J dropped 1; count of bases not matched to a gene: 3. This CDR3 contains 15 residues. Germline V gives CDR1 KGHSH, CDR2 LQKENI. This CDR3 reads CASSRLAGGSYEQYF. In DNA form, the CDR3 reads TGTGCCAGCTCACGGCTAGCGGGAGGATCCTACGAGCAGTACTTC.

The chain recombines TRBV6-5 with TRBJ1-1; 8 positions match TRBD1. The V and J ends lost 7 bases and 5 bases, in that order; junction bases with no gene match: 9. Germline CDR1 MNHEY, CDR2 SVGAGI. This CDR3 contains 14 residues. CDR3 sequence: CASTRQGSVTEAFF. CDR3 bases: TGTGCCAGCACTCGACAGGGGTCGGTTACTGAAGCTTTCTTT.

The rearrangement joins TRBV30 to TRBJ1-4; weak D call: TRBD1 (6 bases). The CDR3 consists of 12 residues. CDR1 GTSNPN and CDR2 SVGIG come from the germline V gene (reference sequence). V lost 2 bases to trimming and J lost 10 bases, with 11 bases between them. CDR3 in amino acids: CAWSPQQGKLFF. CDR3 coding DNA: TGTGCCTGGAGTCCGCAACAGGGAAAACTGTTTTTT.

The CDR3 reads CASSPQTGLSYEQYF. In DNA form, the CDR3 reads TGTGCCAGCAGCCCTCAAACAGGGCTCTCCTACGAGCAGTACTTC. The chain links TRBV7-2 to TRBJ2-7; a possible D gene is TRBD1 (6 bases). Germline V lookup: CDR1 SGHTA, CDR2 FQGNSA. V was pared by 5 bases and J by 0 bases, with 14 bases between. The CDR3 is 15 amino acids.

The CDR3 reads CASSGIDRPLEAFF. The CDR3 region has the DNA TGTGCCAGCAGTGGAATTGACAGGCCGCTCGAAGCTTTCTTT. The chain uses TRBV2 and TRBJ1-1, with D possibly being TRBD1 (6 bases). CDR1 and CDR2 from the germline V gene are SNHLY and FYNNEI. This CDR3 contains 14 residues. V gave up 4 bases and J gave up 8 bases, with 17 bases separating them.

J is TRBJ1-6 and V is TRBV27, with D unresolved. Germline CDR1 MNHEY, CDR2 SMNVEV (reference sequence). This CDR3 is 13 amino acids long. Trimming removed 7 bases from V and 10 bases from J, with 14 bases in between. The CDR3 DNA follows: TGTGCCAGCAAATTTGCAGTCGGGTCACCCCTCCACTTT. This codes for CASKFAVGSPLHF.